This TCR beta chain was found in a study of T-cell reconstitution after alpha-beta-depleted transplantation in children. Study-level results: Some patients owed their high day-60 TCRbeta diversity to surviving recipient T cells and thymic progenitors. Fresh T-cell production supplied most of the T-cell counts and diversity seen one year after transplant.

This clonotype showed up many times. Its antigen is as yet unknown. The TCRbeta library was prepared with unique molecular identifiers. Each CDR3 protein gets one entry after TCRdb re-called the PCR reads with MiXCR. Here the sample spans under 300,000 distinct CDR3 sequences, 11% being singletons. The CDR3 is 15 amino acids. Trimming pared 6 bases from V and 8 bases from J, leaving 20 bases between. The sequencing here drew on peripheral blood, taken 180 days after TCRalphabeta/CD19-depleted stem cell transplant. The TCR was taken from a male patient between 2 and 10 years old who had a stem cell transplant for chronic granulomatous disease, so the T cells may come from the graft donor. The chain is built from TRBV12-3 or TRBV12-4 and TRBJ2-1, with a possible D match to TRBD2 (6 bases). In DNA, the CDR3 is TGTGCCAGCAGCCCCGGCGGGGCGGGTATCTATGAGCAGTTCTTC. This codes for CASSPGGAGIYEQFF.